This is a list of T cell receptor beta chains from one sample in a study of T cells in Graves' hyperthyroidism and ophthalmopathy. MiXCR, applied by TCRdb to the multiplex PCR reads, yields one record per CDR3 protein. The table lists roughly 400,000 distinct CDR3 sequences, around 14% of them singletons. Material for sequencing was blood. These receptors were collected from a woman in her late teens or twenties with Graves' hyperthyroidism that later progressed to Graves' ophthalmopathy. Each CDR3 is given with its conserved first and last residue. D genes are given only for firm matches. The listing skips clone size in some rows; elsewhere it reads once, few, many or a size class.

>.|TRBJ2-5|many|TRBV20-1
TGCAGTGCTAAATCCGGGGAAGAGACCCAGTACTTC
CSAKSGEETQYF
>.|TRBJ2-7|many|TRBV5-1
TGCGCCAGCAGAGCGACCAGGGGCGAGCAGTACTTC
CASRATRGEQYF
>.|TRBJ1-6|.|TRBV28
TGTGCCAGCAGGGGGCAGGCTAATAATTCACCCCTCCACTTT
CASRGQANNSPLHF
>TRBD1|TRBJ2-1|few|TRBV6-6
TGTGCCAGCAGTTACTTAAGACAGGGGGATGAGCAGTTCTTC
CASSYLRQGDEQFF
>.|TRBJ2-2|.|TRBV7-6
TGTGCCAGCAGCGGGTTGGGGAACACCGGGGAGCTGTTTTTT
CASSGLGNTGELFF
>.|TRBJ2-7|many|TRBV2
TGTGCCAGCACCGAAGGCAATCGCTACGAGCAGTACTTC
CASTEGNRYEQYF
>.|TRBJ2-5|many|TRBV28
TGTGCCAGCACCGAAGCGAGATTGGTTGAGACCCAGTACTTC
CASTEARLVETQYF
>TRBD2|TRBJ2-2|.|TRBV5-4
TGTGCCAGCAGCTTGCGGCTAGCGGCCAACACCGGGGAGCTGTTTTTT
CASSLRLAANTGELFF
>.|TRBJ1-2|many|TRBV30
TGTGCCTGGAGTGGACTGGGGGCGCGGCTCTATGGCTACACCTTC
CAWSGLGARLYGYTF
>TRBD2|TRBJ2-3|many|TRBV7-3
TGTGCCAGCAGCTTAGCGGGAGGGATAGATACGCAGTATTTT
CASSLAGGIDTQYF
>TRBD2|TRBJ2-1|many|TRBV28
TGTGCCAGCAGTACCCCCCTAGCGGTGGGGCAGTTCTTC
CASSTPLAVGQFF
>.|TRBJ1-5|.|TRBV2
TGTGCCAGCAATCAGGGGAACAATCAGCCCCAGCATTTT
CASNQGNNQPQHF
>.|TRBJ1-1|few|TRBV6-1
TGTGCCAGCATTGCTATGAACACTGAAGCTTTCTTT
CASIAMNTEAFF
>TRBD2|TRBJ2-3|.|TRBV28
TGTGCCAGCAGTTTAGACCCCCTAGCGGGAGCTTTCACAGATACGCAGTATTTT
CASSLDPLAGAFTDTQYF
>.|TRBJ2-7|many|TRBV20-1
TGCAGTGCTAGAGACTACCGGAAGACCTACGAGCAGTACTTC
CSARDYRKTYEQYF
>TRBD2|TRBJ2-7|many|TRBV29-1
TGCAGCGTAGCTAGCGGGACCCCCTACGAGCAGTACTTC
CSVASGTPYEQYF
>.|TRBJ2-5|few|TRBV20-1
TGCAGTGCTAGAGATCCCGGACAGAGACTCCAAGAGACCCAGTACTTC
CSARDPGQRLQETQYF
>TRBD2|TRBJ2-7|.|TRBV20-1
TGCAGTGCCTCGGAGGGCGGGACTACCTACGAGCAGTACTTC
CSASEGGTTYEQYF
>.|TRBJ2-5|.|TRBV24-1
TGTGCCACCAGTGATCCGAGTCTTGAGACCCAGTACTTC
CATSDPSLETQYF
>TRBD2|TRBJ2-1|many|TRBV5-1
TGCGCCAGCAGCTTGGTTGGTACAACGCGGGGGAATGAGCAGTTCTTC
CASSLVGTTRGNEQFF
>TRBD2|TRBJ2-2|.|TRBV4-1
TGCGCCAGCAGTTATTATACTAGCGGGGGAACCGGGGAGCTGTTTTTT
CASSYYTSGGTGELFF
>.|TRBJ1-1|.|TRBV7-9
TGTGCCAGCAGCCCAAGCGGGCTGAACACTGAAGCTTTCTTT
CASSPSGLNTEAFF
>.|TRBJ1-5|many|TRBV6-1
TGTGCCAGCAGTGAAGATAATAGCAATCAGCCCCAGCATTTT
CASSEDNSNQPQHF
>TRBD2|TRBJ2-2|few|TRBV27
TGTGCCAGCAGTTCCCGACTAGCGGGATACGGGGAGCTGTTTTTT
CASSSRLAGYGELFF